This is a list of T cell receptor beta chains from one sample in a study of T cell responses to AZD1222 COVID-19 vaccine. Measured with immunoSEQ multiplex PCR; TCRdb has only the in-frame clones, and not every one. Of tens of thousands of clones in the sample, approximately 85% were seen once. The source material was peripheral blood, sampled 28 days after the second AZD1222 dose. These receptors all stem from an adult who received the AZD1222 COVID-19 vaccine. The CDR3 runs from the conserved cysteine through the conserved F or W. The D gene is left open where the match is weak. Clone sizes are given selectively: once, few, many, or a class where the clone is expanded.

>TRBJ2-5|14|.|.|TRBV7-6
CASSLGGIGETQYF
TGTGCCAGCAGCCTAGGGGGGATAGGGGAGACCCAGTACTTC
>TRBJ1-4|13|.|.|TRBV5-1
CASRGGDNEKLFF
TGCGCCAGCAGAGGTGGGGATAATGAAAAACTGTTTTTT
>TRBJ2-3|14|once|TRBD1|TRBV24-1
CATSAGQFTDTQYF
TGTGCCACCAGTGCGGGACAGTTCACAGATACGCAGTATTTT
>TRBJ1-2|14|few|TRBD1|TRBV24-1
CATSDPGQAHGYTF
TGTGCCACCAGTGACCCGGGACAGGCCCATGGCTACACCTTC
>TRBJ2-3|17|.|TRBD2|TRBV29-1
CSVTAHLPGLERDTQYF
TGCAGCGTAACCGCTCACCTACCGGGACTAGAGCGAGATACGCAGTATTTT
>TRBJ2-7|13|.|TRBD2|TRBV2
CASKRENRYEQYF
TGTGCCAGCAAGCGGGAGAACAGATACGAGCAGTACTTC
>TRBJ2-2|18|.|.|TRBV12-5
CASGLTTQMGAGTGELFF
TGTGCTAGTGGTTTGACGACTCAAATGGGTGCCGGAACCGGGGAGCTGTTTTTT
>TRBJ2-1|15|.|.|TRBV5-1
CASSLAPGLDNEQFF
TGCGCCAGCAGCTTGGCGCCGGGGTTAGACAATGAGCAGTTCTTC
>TRBJ2-3|16|.|TRBD2|TRBV7-2
CASTRLAEPSTDTQYF
TGTGCCAGCACCCGTCTAGCGGAACCTAGCACAGATACGCAGTATTTT
>TRBJ2-7|14|once|.|TRBV14
CASSQFSTTGEQYF
TGTGCCAGCAGCCAATTTTCTACCACTGGCGAGCAGTACTTC
>TRBJ1-1|13|.|.|TRBV7-7
CASSSTVTVEAFF
TGTGCTAGCAGCTCCACTGTCACGGTGGAAGCTTTCTTT
>TRBJ1-1|14|.|.|TRBV5-4
CASSLGPSDPEAFF
TGTGCCAGCAGCTTGGGACCGAGTGACCCTGAAGCTTTCTTT
>TRBJ1-3|14|.|TRBD1|TRBV7-2
CASSPGTGPNTIYF
TGTGCCAGCAGCCCCGGGACAGGGCCGAACACCATATATTTT
>TRBJ2-7|18|.|.|TRBV20-1
CSASSWADLTFNSYEQYF
TGCAGTGCTAGTTCGTGGGCCGACCTTACTTTTAACTCCTACGAGCAGTACTTC
>TRBJ2-1|15|.|.|TRBV7-2
CASSATDRAYNEQFF
TGTGCCAGCAGCGCAACGGACCGAGCCTACAATGAGCAGTTCTTC
>TRBJ2-7|13|few|.|TRBV11-3
CASSLGGSYEQYF
TGTGCCAGCAGCTTAGGGGGATCCTACGAGCAGTACTTC
>TRBJ1-4|10|.|.|TRBV11-2
CASSNEKLFF
TGTGCCAGCAGCAATGAAAAACTGTTTTTT
>TRBJ2-3|16|once|TRBD1|TRBV28
CASTPSGQGTTDTQYF
TGTGCCAGCACGCCGTCGGGACAGGGGACCACAGATACGCAGTATTTT
>TRBJ1-2|18|.|TRBD1|TRBV7-8
CASSGQSGTGIVLGGYTF
TGTGCCAGCAGCGGACAATCCGGGACAGGGATCGTATTAGGCGGCTACACCTTC
>TRBJ1-4|15|.|.|TRBV2
CASRWSFAESEKLFF
TGTGCCAGCAGATGGTCTTTTGCAGAAAGCGAAAAACTGTTTTTT
>TRBJ1-4|15|.|TRBD1|TRBV6-5
CASRAIQGIGEKLFF
TGTGCCAGCAGGGCTATACAGGGGATAGGAGAAAAACTGTTTTTT
>TRBJ2-3|13|few|.|TRBV6-4
CASSLESTDTQYF
TGTGCCAGCAGCCTAGAAAGCACAGATACGCAGTATTTT
>TRBJ1-4|13|.|.|TRBV25-1
CASRTPVNEKLFF
TGTGCCAGCCGTACACCGGTAAATGAAAAACTGTTTTTT
>TRBJ1-6|14|.|.|TRBV5-4
CASSLGLSDSPLHF
TGTGCCAGCAGCTTGGGGCTTTCGGATTCACCCCTCCACTTT
>TRBJ1-2|17|.|.|TRBV11-3
CASSPGTKDLANYGYTF
TGTGCCAGCAGCCCCGGGACCAAGGATCTTGCTAACTATGGCTACACCTTC
>TRBJ1-2|12|.|.|TRBV5-6
CASSLGQGDYTF
TGTGCCAGCAGCTTGGGGCAGGGAGACTACACCTTC
>TRBJ1-6|14|.|.|TRBV2
CASGSETNNSPLHF
TGTGCCAGCGGATCGGAGACGAATAATTCACCCCTCCACTTT
>TRBJ2-2|15|.|TRBD1|TRBV19
CASSIRQGNTGELFF
TGTGCCAGTAGTATAAGACAGGGGAACACCGGGGAGCTGTTTTTT
>TRBJ1-5|12|few|.|TRBV2
CASRKSNQPQHF
TGTGCCAGCAGAAAGAGCAATCAGCCCCAGCATTTT
>TRBJ1-2|15|.|.|TRBV27
CASSRSGQTNYGYTF
TGTGCCAGCAGTCGATCTGGACAGACAAACTATGGCTACACCTTC
>TRBJ1-1|15|.|.|TRBV23-1
CASSSVAGEGTEAFF
TGCGCCAGCAGTTCGGTTGCTGGGGAGGGGACTGAAGCTTTCTTT
>TRBJ2-3|20|.|TRBD2|TRBV3-1/TRBV3-2
CASSQEGGGGPQHYTDTQYF
TGTGCCAGCAGCCAAGAGGGCGGCGGGGGGCCTCAACACTACACAGATACGCAGTATTTT
>TRBJ1-4|14|.|TRBD1|TRBV19
CASHNRGLDEKLFF
TGTGCCAGTCATAACAGGGGGCTGGATGAAAAACTGTTTTTT
>TRBJ1-6|18|.|TRBD1|TRBV19
CASARSPAGQANNSPLHF
TGTGCCAGCGCCCGATCGCCCGCGGGACAGGCTAATAATTCACCCCTCCACTTT
>TRBJ2-7|14|once|.|TRBV7-2
CASSSVRGASEQYF
TGTGCCAGCAGCTCTGTAAGGGGGGCGAGCGAGCAGTACTTC
>TRBJ1-5|14|.|.|TRBV3-1/TRBV3-2
CASSQDLSNQPQHF
TGTGCCAGCAGCCAAGATCTTAGCAATCAGCCCCAGCATTTT
>TRBJ2-5|13|once|TRBD1|TRBV5-4
CASRGRGSETQYF
TGTGCCAGCAGGGGCAGGGGGTCGGAGACCCAGTACTTC
>TRBJ2-2|14|once|TRBD1|TRBV2
CASRTGGSLRELFF
TGTGCCAGCAGAACAGGGGGTTCCCTACGGGAGCTGTTTTTT
>TRBJ2-3|13|.|.|TRBV18
CASSPGLTDTQYF
TGTGCCAGCTCACCGGGACTCACAGATACGCAGTATTTT
>TRBJ2-7|14|.|TRBD1|TRBV6-4
CASSRKQGFNEQYF
TGTGCCAGCAGCCGAAAACAGGGGTTCAACGAGCAGTACTTC
>TRBJ1-4|14|.|.|TRBV11-2
CASSLERGLEKLFF
TGTGCCAGCAGCTTAGAACGCGGGCTCGAAAAACTGTTTTTT
>TRBJ1-2|12|.|.|TRBV11-2
CASRKEVYGYTF
TGTGCCAGCAGAAAAGAGGTCTATGGCTACACCTTC
>TRBJ2-2|14|once|.|TRBV20-1
CSASEQVNTGELFF
TGCAGTGCTAGTGAACAGGTCAACACCGGGGAGCTGTTTTTT
>TRBJ1-6|15|once|TRBD1|TRBV9
CASSVEGQGSSPLHF
TGTGCCAGCAGCGTAGAGGGACAGGGTAGTTCACCCCTCCACTTT
>TRBJ2-7|14|.|TRBD2|TRBV5-6
CASSLRTSGGHEYF
TGTGCCAGCAGCTTGCGGACTAGCGGGGGGCATGAGTACTTC
>TRBJ1-1|13|.|.|TRBV5-1
CASSPGLNTEAFF
TGCGCCAGCAGCCCTGGACTGAACACTGAAGCTTTCTTT
>TRBJ1-6|18|.|.|TRBV28
CASRGQSISSSYNSPLHF
TGTGCCAGCAGAGGACAGTCAATCTCAAGCTCCTATAATTCACCCCTCCACTTT
>TRBJ2-3|15|.|.|TRBV28
CASQKGVVSADTQYF
TGTGCCAGTCAAAAGGGGGTAGTGTCTGCGGATACGCAGTATTTT
>TRBJ2-5|14|.|.|TRBV7-9
CASSTNRIEETQYF
TGTGCCAGCAGCACAAACAGGATTGAAGAGACCCAGTACTTC
>TRBJ1-4|15|.|.|TRBV4-2
CASSQAGVWEEKLFF
TGTGCCAGCAGCCAAGCCGGGGTTTGGGAAGAAAAACTGTTTTTT
>TRBJ1-5|14|once|TRBD1|TRBV6-5
CASSSRTGDQPQHF
TGTGCCAGCAGTTCCCGGACAGGGGATCAGCCCCAGCATTTT
>TRBJ1-3|16|.|.|TRBV7-8
CASSQGLRNSGNTIYF
TGTGCCAGCAGCCAAGGACTCCGGAACTCTGGAAACACCATATATTTT
>TRBJ1-4|13|.|TRBD1|TRBV19
CAVRQGPNEKLFF
TGTGCCGTAAGACAGGGCCCAAATGAAAAACTGTTTTTT
>TRBJ1-5|12|few|.|TRBV28
CASRSGNQPQHF
TGTGCCAGCAGATCCGGTAATCAGCCCCAGCATTTT
>TRBJ2-1|15|.|TRBD1|TRBV3-1/TRBV3-2
CASSPEGTGSFRQFF
TGTGCCAGCAGCCCCGAGGGGACAGGGAGTTTCAGGCAGTTCTTC
>TRBJ2-3|16|once|TRBD1|TRBV10-1
CASSDHRGQGVMTQYF
TGCGCCAGCAGTGACCACAGGGGGCAGGGGGTTATGACGCAGTATTTT